This T cell receptor beta chain was identified in a study of CD8+ T cells in alopecia areata. Study context: Treated individuals took tofacitinib by mouth, 5 to 10 mg twice daily. Findings and caveats of the study: Higher clonality than in normal scalp was seen in lesional scalp, especially alopecia totalis/universalis.

Treatment: oral pan-JAK inhibitor, 5-10 mg twice daily. CD4+ and CD8+ T cells were sorted from PBMCs. Notes on this clone: Its antigen remains unidentified.

Extracted RNA was reverse transcribed, and the resulting cDNA served as sequencing template. The data were produced by immunoSEQ multiplex PCR, yet TCRdb's version contains in-frame clones alone and is incomplete. The table has about 190,000 clones, roughly 64% seen once. The V gene's germline CDR1 is SGHTA and CDR2 FQGNSA. The V end lost 3 bases, the J end lost 0 bases, and 11 bases lay between the germline ends. CDR3 length equals 15 residues. The sequence derives from a human donor with alopecia areata. Sequenced here: CD4+ T cells sorted from blood, sampled at week 4, from a patient treated with tofacitinib. The chain joins TRBV7-2 to TRBJ1-1; D unresolved. Here the CDR3 DNA reads TGTGCCAGCAGCTTTGGGGTCTCGGTGAACACTGAAGCTTTCTTT. Amino acid sequence: CASSFGVSVNTEAFF.